This T cell receptor beta chain stems from a study of immune evolution from preneoplasia to lung adenocarcinoma. The study, taken as a whole, reports: Compared with EGFR-mutant or double wild-type lesions, KRAS-mutant nodules were more clonal. Normal lung had the highest top T cell clone frequencies.

A note on this clone: Its antigen is as yet unknown.

Profiled with immunoSEQ multiplex PCR; TCRdb holds only in-frame clones, not every one. The top ten clones hold roughly 3.4% of a sample with more than 9,000 clones, around four fifths of them seen once. The CDR3 consists of 14 residues. Germline CDR1 and CDR2: LNHDA and SQIVND (reference sequence). V lost 7 bases, J lost 1 base, and 13 bases lay in between. Two lung cancer pathologists independently confirmed each histologic diagnosis. This rearrangement joins TRBV19 to TRBJ1-1; tentative D call: TRBD1 (5 bases). This sequence originates from a person aged 70 to 85 with lung adenocarcinoma. Specimen: FFPE minimally invasive lung adenocarcinoma tissue. CDR3 nucleotide sequence: TGTGCCAGTAAGATAGGGGTCACGAACACTGAAGCTTTCTTT. Its translation is CASKIGVTNTEAFF.